The following is a T cell receptor (beta chain) sequence with its context. Assay: immunoSEQ multiplex PCR; the TCRdb copy retains only in-frame clones and omits some. The table has almost 50,000 clones, about 86% seen once. The CDR3 sequence is 16 residues long. V lost 5 bases, J lost 2 bases, and 5 bases stayed unmatched. In germline, CDR1 is SGHTA, CDR2 FQGNSA. The record originates from a study of PD-L1 blockade in urothelial cancer. As for the study in general: The study started patients on atezolizumab around 2014, giving 1,200 mg intravenously every 3 weeks.

Noted time point: pretreatment peripheral blood. The chain joins TRBV7-2 to TRBJ2-2; 10 bases are a match to TRBD2. The sequence derives from a man in his 70s with urothelial cancer. This material consisted of PBMCs, taken around atezolizumab (anti-PD-L1) treatment. The CDR3 protein is CASSRRLAGNTGELFF. The CDR3 region has the DNA TGTGCCAGCAGCCGCCGACTAGCGGGTAACACCGGGGAGCTGTTTTTT.